The 15 T cell receptor beta chains below were found in one sample sequenced in a study of shared clonotypes between healthy human individuals (dated by TCRdb to about 2020). Library preparation used the immunoSEQ multiplex PCR assay. As stored in TCRdb, this immuneACCESS dataset retains in-frame rearrangements with V and J assigned. A fraction of the clones does not appear; measured against another copy, unresolved V genes explain less than half of the discrepancy, and the remainder lacks a known reason. In all, the sample holds about 470,000 clones, and about four fifths of those were seen once. The ten largest account for approximately 13% of the sample. The sample taken for sequencing was PBMCs. The receptors come from a woman aged 40 to 50 in good health. Some clones in this sample may be carry-over from other donors' samples.

The V call is TRBV7-8, the J call TRBJ1-3; 7 bases line up with TRBD1. The ends lost 4 bases at V and 0 bases at J; junction bases unmatched: 3. CDR1 is SGHVS and CDR2 is FQNEAQ in the germline V gene. The CDR3 covers 15 residues. The CDR3 spells CASSWRGLSGNTIYF. The CDR3 DNA sequence: TGTGCCAGCAGCTGGAGGGGGCTCTCTGGAAACACCATATATTTT. The complete variable domain, with remaining parts taken from reference TRBV7-8 and TRBJ1-3, reads GAGVSQSPRYKVAKRGQDVALRCDPISGHVSLFWYQQALGQGPEFLTYFQNEAQLDKSGLPSDRFFAERPEGSVSTLKIQRTQQEDSAVYLCASSWRGLSGNTIYFGEGSWLTVV.

This chain links TRBV6-5 with TRBJ2-7; perhaps TRBD2 as D (5 bases). Trimming cost V 6 bases and J 6 bases, with 21 bases left between them. Looked up from germline, CDR1 is MNHEY and CDR2 is SVGAGI. The CDR3 covers 15 residues. CDR3 sequence reads: CASRDGLSSAFEQYF. CDR3 bases: TGTGCCAGCAGGGACGGACTCTCGTCCGCATTCGAGCAGTACTTC.

The chain recombines TRBV2 with TRBJ2-7; TRBD1 or TRBD2 may be the D gene (5 bases each). Trimming shortened V by 4 bases and J by 2 bases, and 12 bases separated the two germline ends. CDR1 and CDR2 (germline): SNHLY, FYNNEI. The CDR3 spans 14 residues. In DNA form, the CDR3 reads TGTGCCAGCAGTGGGTGGGACCGAACCTACGAGCAGTACTTC. Translated: CASSGWDRTYEQYF.

This sequence joins TRBV21-1 and TRBJ2-1; the table's D call, TRBD2, has no DNA check behind it. TRBV21-1 is noted as a pseudogene. CDR3 length: 17 amino acids. This chain's CDR3 is CASSKGRGTSEYNEQFF. CDR3 nucleotides: TGTGCCAGCAGCAAAGGCAGAGGGACTAGCGAGTACAATGAGCAGTTCTTC.

This clone is a singleton in its sample. V is TRBV10-3 and J is TRBJ2-6, with 9 positions matching TRBD1. The junction had 10 bases not matched to a gene; V was cut back by 11 bases and J by 2 bases. The CDR3 has 16 residues. Germline CDR1 is ENHRY and CDR2 is SYGVKD. CDR3 in amino acids: CASTGTGTTGANVLTF. The CDR3 nucleotides read TGTGCCTCCACCGGGACAGGGACTACTGGGGCCAACGTCCTGACTTTC.

This clone was observed a single time. This chain connects TRBV21-1 to TRBJ2-1; the D segment call TRBD1 is taken from the table without a DNA check. TRBV21-1 is an annotated pseudogene. The CDR3 is made up of 15 amino acids. The DNA for the CDR3 is TGTGCCAGCAGCAAGAGTAACAGGGAGTACAATGAGCAGTTCTTC. Its protein is CASSKSNREYNEQFF.

The rearrangement uses TRBV19 and TRBJ2-3; possibly TRBD1 for D (6 bases). The germline V and J ends were trimmed by 3 bases and 1 base, with 14 bases remaining between them. From germline, CDR1 is LNHDA and CDR2 SQIVND (reference sequence). CDR3 size: 16 residues. This chain's CDR3 is CASSMGGGAGTDTQYF. In nucleotides, the CDR3 is TGTGCCAGTAGTATGGGTGGGGGCGCCGGCACAGATACGCAGTATTTT. The entire variable domain, with the rest obtained from reference TRBV19 and TRBJ2-3, is as follows: DGGITQSPKYLFRKEGQNVTLSCEQNLNHDAMYWYRQDPGQGLRLIYYSQIVNDFQKGDIAEGYSVSREKKESFPLTVTSAQKNPTAFYLCASSMGGGAGTDTQYFGPGTRLTVL.

In its sample, this clone was seen a few times. The chain combines TRBV30 with TRBJ2-5, with D possibly matching TRBD2 (5 bases). The CDR3 loop spans 13 amino acids. Trimming pared 3 bases from V and 1 base from J, leaving 9 bases between. Germline-derived CDR1 and CDR2 are GTSNPN and SVGIG (reference sequence). CDR3 amino acids: CAWRSGAQETQYF. The CDR3 region has the DNA TGTGCCTGGAGAAGCGGAGCCCAAGAGACCCAGTACTTC.

This clone was counted many times. V and J are TRBV7-9 and TRBJ2-3; D perhaps matches TRBD2 (5 bases). The germline V gene encodes CDR1 SEHNR and CDR2 FQNEAQ (reference sequence). The CDR3 has 17 residues. The ends were cut back, 5 bases at V and 3 bases at J, with 21 bases in the middle. CDR3 bases: TGTGCCAGCAGCCCTGGGTGGGCGTCGGAGGAAACAGATACGCAGTATTTT. Its translation: CASSPGWASEETDTQYF.

The chain is built from TRBV5-4 and TRBJ1-4; no firm D call. With 4 bases removed from V and 2 bases from J, the gap between germline ends came to 9 bases. Germline lookup yields CDR1 SGHNT and CDR2 YYREEE (reference sequence). The CDR3 is 14 residues long. In DNA form, the CDR3 reads TGTGCCAGCAGCCCCGACATTACTAATGAAAAACTGTTTTTT. Protein: CASSPDITNEKLFF.

This chain connects TRBV7-9 to TRBJ2-7, with 8 nucleotides matching TRBD1. The trim removed 3 bases at V and 5 bases at J, leaving 6 bases unmatched. This CDR3 has 14 residues. CDR1 and CDR2 (germline): SEHNR, FQNEAQ (reference sequence). The DNA of the CDR3 is TGTGCCAGCAGCTTCTTGACAGGGGTCCACGAGCAGTACTTC. Its translation is CASSFLTGVHEQYF.

The rearrangement uses TRBV19 and TRBJ2-5; D gene ambiguous. Germline CDR1 LNHDA, CDR2 SQIVND (reference sequence). CDR3 size: 13 residues. V was clipped by 3 bases and J by 4 bases, with 9 bases between them. CDR3 amino acids: CASSISVRETQYF. CDR3 nucleotide sequence: TGTGCCAGTAGTATCTCGGTCCGAGAGACCCAGTACTTC.

This clone was found once. This chain connects TRBV19 to TRBJ2-1; D remains ambiguous. There are 11 residues in the CDR3. CDR1 and CDR2 from the germline V gene are LNHDA and SQIVND (reference sequence). Trimming took 8 bases from V and 9 from J, leaving 11 bases between them. The CDR3, as DNA: TGTGCCAGTCGGTGGGTGGGTGAGCAGTTCTTC. It translates to CASRWVGEQFF. Complete variable domain (other parts from reference TRBV19 and TRBJ2-1): DGGITQSPKYLFRKEGQNVTLSCEQNLNHDAMYWYRQDPGQGLRLIYYSQIVNDFQKGDIAEGYSVSREKKESFPLTVTSAQKNPTAFYLCASRWVGEQFFGPGTRLTVL.

V and J are TRBV11-2 and TRBJ2-7; 7 bases fit TRBD2. This CDR3 contains 11 residues. The J segment lost 9 bases and the V segment lost 4 bases, leaving 3 bases of the junction unmatched. Looked up from germline, CDR1 is SGHAT and CDR2 is FQNNGV. The CDR3 region is CASSSGLLQYF. CDR3 nucleotides: TGTGCCAGCAGCTCGGGACTATTGCAGTACTTC.

The chain is built from TRBV19 and TRBJ2-7; the match to TRBD2 covers 14 bases. There are 18 residues in the CDR3. The V segment lost 5 bases and the J segment 0 bases; nucleotides outside the gene matches: 9. Germline V CDR1 and CDR2: LNHDA, SQIVND (reference sequence). The CDR3 DNA is TGTGCCAGTAGTCGGACTAGCGGGAGGACCTTCGGCTCCTACGAGCAGTACTTC. Its translation is CASSRTSGRTFGSYEQYF.